This TCR beta chain was sequenced during a study of blood T cell repertoires in COVID-19 (dated by TCRdb to about 2020). Describing the broader study: Samples from collaborators originated in the United States, Italy and Spain and spanned both the acute and convalescent phases of COVID-19. The prospective study material was composed of cDNA or gDNA derived from T cells, B-cell-depleted T cells, or PBMCs. The dataset comprised deeply sampled blood TCRbeta repertoires from subjects exposed to, actively infected with, or recovered from COVID-19. The repertoires were released in a freely available public database intended as a resource for research on the immune response to SARS-CoV-2. The samples were drawn from the first 160 participants of the ongoing ImmuneRACE study and from more than 1,000 subjects provided by 6 global collaborators. The sample metadata nearly always contained a de-identified subject ID, COVID-19 status, age in years and sex. HLA class I and class II types, where available, came from metadata supplied by the sample provider rather than from assay-based typing.

Whole blood was collected in K2EDTA tubes by collaborating institutions according to the institutions' own protocols. For TCRbeta analysis, collaborators shipped samples in one of three forms: frozen whole blood, isolated PBMCs, or DNA extracted from either of those sample types. Turning to this clone: The clone's antigen remains unknown. No much larger clone exists at a distance of one base, and base qualities are not known.

TCRbeta CDR3 regions were amplified from genomic DNA using the immunoSEQ Assay, a bias-controlled multiplex PCR. As for how the authors treated the data: The number of nucleated cells in each sample was estimated by amplification of reference gene primers within the assay. Sequence reads were collapsed and filtered to measure the absolute abundance of every unique TCRbeta CDR3 rearrangement. For each sample, productive Simpson clonality was calculated by taking the square root of Simpson's diversity index across productive rearrangements. TCRdb obtained this table from immuneACCESS and retained in-frame rearrangements with V and J assigned. These tables miss some clones; where compared with another copy, unresolved V genes account for less than half of the shortfall, and the remainder is unexplained. V, J and clone size were drawn from that table, and D and trimming were deduced from the DNA. The sample contains approximately 52,000 clones, 75% to 90% of them found a single time. The ten most abundant clones make up 1.3% of the sample.

Points the paper makes about the study in general: Clinical and demographic metadata were provided uncurated, with the amount varying by source and participant.

Deletion took 4 bases off V and 9 bases off J, with a span of 10 bases between the germline ends. From its cysteine to its phenylalanine, the CDR3 spans 13 amino acids. Kept here is only the CDR3 DNA, which spans 39 bases and is read in frame from base 1. The germline V gene encodes CDR1 MNHEY and CDR2 SVGEGT. The specimen was peripheral blood. The sequence was collected from a man in his fifties or sixties with acute or convalescent COVID-19. The V and J segments used are TRBV6-2 or TRBV6-3 and TRBJ1-6, with TRBD1 tentatively as D gene (6 bases match). The DNA is as follows: TGTGCCAGCAGTTTCGACAGGAGTTCACCCCTCCACTTT. It specifies CASSFDRSSPLHF.